These 14 T cell receptor beta chains share one sample of origin, sequenced in a study of Graves' ophthalmopathy and Graves' hyperthyroidism. RNA transcripts were the template, and TCR beta CDR3 regions were amplified from them. RT-PCR was first run with HTBI primers, then multiplex PCR in a second round. TCRdb ran MiXCR on the multiplex PCR reads and lists one entry per CDR3 protein. Of 500,000 to 800,000 distinct CDR3 sequences detected, under 50% appear once; the ten largest clones hold under 3.5%. The specimen sequenced was peripheral blood. Receptor source: an adult man with Graves' ophthalmopathy.

The CDR3 nucleotides read TGCAGCGTTGAGGGGGGTCTGGGCTCCTATGGCTACACCTTC. It translates to CSVEGGLGSYGYTF. The chain uses TRBV29-1 and TRBJ1-2, with D perhaps TRBD1 (5 bases). The CDR3 consists of 14 residues. Trimming removed 3 bases at V and 4 bases at J, with 15 bases between. Germline V gives CDR1 SQVTM, CDR2 ANQGSEA.

V is TRBV5-1 and J is TRBJ2-5; 7 bases are a match to TRBD1. The junction had 3 bases not matched to a gene; V was cut back by 4 bases and J by 3 bases. The CDR3 consists of 13 residues. Germline V lookup: CDR1 SGHRS, CDR2 YFSETQ. The CDR3 region has the DNA TGCGCCAGCAGCGGGACAGCAAAAGAGACCCAGTACTTC. It is translated as CASSGTAKETQYF.

V gene TRBV25-1 combines with J gene TRBJ1-4, with 9 nucleotides matching TRBD1. The CDR3 covers 17 residues. CDR1 and CDR2 (germline): MGHDK, SYGVNS. Germline trimming cut 2 bases from V and 8 bases from J; bases unmatched to any gene: 12. The CDR3 loop reads CASSERGTGTVPEKLFF. DNA of the CDR3: TGTGCCAGCAGTGAACGGGGGACAGGGACTGTTCCCGAAAAACTGTTTTTT.

This clonotype was recorded a few times. This may arise from a read error, as a much more abundant clone is one base away. The genes are TRBV9 and TRBJ2-5; TRBD2 aligns across 7 bases. Trimming removed 0 bases from V and 5 bases from J; junction bases left unmatched: 10. Germline V gives CDR1 SGDLS, CDR2 YYNGEE. The CDR3 consists of 16 residues. CDR3 amino acids: CASSVDGGGPWETQYF. The CDR3 nucleotides are TGTGCCAGCAGCGTAGATGGGGGAGGGCCGTGGGAGACCCAGTACTTC.

This clonotype was detected ten times or more. V gene TRBV6-4 combines with J gene TRBJ1-5; D may be TRBD1 (6 bases). CDR3 length equals 15 residues. Per the germline V gene, CDR1 is MRHNA and CDR2 is SNTAGT. The germline V and J ends were trimmed by 7 bases and 0 bases, with 13 bases remaining between them. CDR3: CASTSRGYSNQPQHF. The CDR3 DNA follows: TGTGCCAGCACCAGTAGGGGGTATAGCAATCAGCCCCAGCATTTT.

In regard to this clonotype: At one of its ends the junction is not consistent with the germline gene, which may arise from a read error. This chain links TRBV15 with TRBJ2-6; tentatively, D is TRBD2 (6 bases). This CDR3 comprises 17 residues. The germline CDR1 and CDR2 sequences are LNHNV and YYDKDF (reference sequence). The CDR3 loop is CAASSPLGGSGANVLTF. CDR3 in DNA: TGTGCCGCCAGCAGCCCCTTGGGGGGCTCTGGGGCCAACGTCCTGACTTTC.

This chain links TRBV20-1 with TRBJ2-7; 8 nucleotides align to TRBD1. The CDR3 length is 16 residues. Trimming removed 4 bases from V and 5 bases from J; junction bases left unmatched: 16. Germline V gene data show CDR1 as DFQATT and CDR2 as SNEGSKA (reference sequence). This CDR3 is CSAIPMRGDRWNEQYF. CDR3 nucleotide sequence: TGCAGTGCTATTCCCATGAGGGGGGACAGGTGGAACGAGCAGTACTTC.

The rearrangement uses TRBV10-3 and TRBJ2-7; D call uncertain. CDR3 size: 12 residues. Trimming took off 4 bases at V and 0 bases at J, with 4 bases between the two ends. The germline CDR1 and CDR2 sequences are ENHRY and SYGVKD. Here the CDR3 reads CAISASSYEQYF. CDR3 coding DNA: TGTGCCATCAGTGCAAGCTCCTACGAGCAGTACTTC.

V and J are TRBV7-3 and TRBJ1-2; possible D gene TRBD1, 6 bases. The V end lost 5 bases, the J end lost 8 bases, and 15 bases lay between the germline ends. This CDR3 is 13 amino acids long. Germline V gene lookup returns CDR1 SGHTA and CDR2 FQGTGA. The CDR3 DNA reads TGTGCCAGCAGCCTATCTAGGGGGACCGGCTACACCTTC. Translating gives CASSLSRGTGYTF.

Many counts were recorded for this clonotype. The rearrangement links TRBV7-6 to TRBJ2-7; D perhaps matches TRBD1 (6 bases). The CDR3 extends over 16 amino acids. Trimming cost V 5 bases and J 3 bases, with 20 bases left between them. Germline V CDR1 and CDR2: SGHVS, FNYEAQ. The CDR3 region has the DNA TGTGCCAGCAGCGTCTCCGGGACACCTCACTTCTACGAGCAGTACTTC. Protein product: CASSVSGTPHFYEQYF. Full variable domain (outside the CDR3, taken from reference TRBV7-6 and TRBJ2-7): GAGVSQSPRYKVTKRGQDVALRCDPISGHVSLYWYRQALGQGPEFLTYFNYEAQQDKSGLPNDRFSAERPEGSISTLTIQRTEQRDSAMYRCASSVSGTPHFYEQYFGPGTRLTVT.

The J gene is TRBJ1-1, the V gene TRBV7-9, with 10 positions matching TRBD1. The CDR3 is made up of 14 amino acids. Germline values: CDR1 SEHNR, CDR2 FQNEAQ (reference sequence). The ends lost 0 bases at V and 8 bases at J; junction bases unmatched: 3. The CDR3 here is CASSLARTGGEAFF. The CDR3, as DNA: TGTGCCAGCAGCTTAGCTCGGACAGGGGGAGAAGCTTTCTTT.

Many counts were recorded for this clonotype. The chain joins TRBV9 to TRBJ2-7, with 9 nucleotides matching TRBD1. The CDR3 spans 13 residues. Germline V gives CDR1 SGDLS, CDR2 YYNGEE. Losses at the gene ends were 3 bases for V and 7 bases for J; bases not matched to a gene: 5. The CDR3 spells CASSDGQGKEQYF. The CDR3 bases are TGTGCCAGCAGCGACGGACAGGGGAAAGAGCAGTACTTC.

The chain has TRBV5-1 and TRBJ1-2; D not certain. CDR3 length: 12 residues. Trimming shortened V by 0 bases and J by 12 bases, and 12 bases separated the two germline ends. Per germline, CDR1 SGHRS and CDR2 YFSETQ. CDR3 sequence: CASSLVVAANTF. For the CDR3, the DNA is TGCGCCAGCAGCTTGGTAGTAGCGGCTAACACCTTC. The full variable domain, completed using reference TRBV5-1 and TRBJ1-2, is KAGVTQTPRYLIKTRGQQVTLSCSPISGHRSVSWYQQTPGQGLQFLFEYFSETQRNKGNFPGRFSGRQFSNSRSEMNVSTLELGDSALYLCASSLVVAANTFGSGTRLTVV.

This clonotype was picked up many times. The chain couples TRBV7-3 to TRBJ2-7; the match to TRBD1 covers 7 bases. The CDR3 sequence is 14 residues long. The germline V gene encodes CDR1 SGHTA and CDR2 FQGTGA. The V and J ends lost 5 bases and 6 bases, in that order; junction bases with no gene match: 10. The CDR3: CASSQGGPSGEQYF. DNA of the CDR3: TGTGCCAGCAGCCAAGGGGGCCCGTCCGGCGAGCAGTACTTC.